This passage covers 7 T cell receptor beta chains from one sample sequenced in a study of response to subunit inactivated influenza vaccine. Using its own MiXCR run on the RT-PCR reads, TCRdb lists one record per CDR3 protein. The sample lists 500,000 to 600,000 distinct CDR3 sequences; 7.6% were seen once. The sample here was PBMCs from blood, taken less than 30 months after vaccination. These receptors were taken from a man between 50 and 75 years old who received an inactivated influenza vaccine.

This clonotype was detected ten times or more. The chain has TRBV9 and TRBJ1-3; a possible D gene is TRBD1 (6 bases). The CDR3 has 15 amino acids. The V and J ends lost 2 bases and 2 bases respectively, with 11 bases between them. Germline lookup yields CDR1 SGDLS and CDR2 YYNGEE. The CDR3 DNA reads TGTGCCAGCAGCGTTTCAGGGGTCGCTGGAAACACCATATATTTT. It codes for CASSVSGVAGNTIYF.

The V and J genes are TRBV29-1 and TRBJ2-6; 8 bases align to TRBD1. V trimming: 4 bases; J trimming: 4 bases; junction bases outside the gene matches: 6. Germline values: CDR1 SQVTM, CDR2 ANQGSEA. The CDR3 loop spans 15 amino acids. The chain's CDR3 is CSVAQGAWGANVLTF. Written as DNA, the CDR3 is TGCAGCGTTGCTCAGGGGGCGTGGGGGGCCAACGTCCTGACTTTC.

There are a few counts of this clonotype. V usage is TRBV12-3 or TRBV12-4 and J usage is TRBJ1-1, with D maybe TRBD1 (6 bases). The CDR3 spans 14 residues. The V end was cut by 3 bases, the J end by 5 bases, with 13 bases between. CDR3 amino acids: CASSFGGGETEAFF. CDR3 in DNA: TGTGCCAGCAGTTTTGGTGGGGGCGAAACTGAAGCTTTCTTT.

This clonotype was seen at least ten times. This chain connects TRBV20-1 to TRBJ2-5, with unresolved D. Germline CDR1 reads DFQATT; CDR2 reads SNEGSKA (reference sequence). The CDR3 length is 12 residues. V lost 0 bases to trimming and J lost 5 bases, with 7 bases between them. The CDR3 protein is CSAREVGETQYF. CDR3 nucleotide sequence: TGCAGTGCTAGAGAAGTTGGGGAGACCCAGTACTTC.

The CDR3 region has the DNA TGCGCCAGCAGCTTGGTTGGGGGCCCCGGCCACAATGAGCAGTTCTTC. It specifies CASSLVGGPGHNEQFF. The rearrangement uses TRBV5-1 and TRBJ2-1; tentative D call: TRBD1 (6 bases). Trimming took off 0 bases at V and 5 bases at J, with 15 bases between the two ends. The length of the CDR3 is 16 residues. The V gene's germline CDR1 is SGHRS and CDR2 YFSETQ.

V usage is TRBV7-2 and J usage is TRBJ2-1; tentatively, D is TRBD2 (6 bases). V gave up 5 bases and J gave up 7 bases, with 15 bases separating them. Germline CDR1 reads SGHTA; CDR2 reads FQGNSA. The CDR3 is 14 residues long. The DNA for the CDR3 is TGTGCCAGCAGCCCAAGCACGGGGGTGAATGAGCAGTTCTTC. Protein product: CASSPSTGVNEQFF.

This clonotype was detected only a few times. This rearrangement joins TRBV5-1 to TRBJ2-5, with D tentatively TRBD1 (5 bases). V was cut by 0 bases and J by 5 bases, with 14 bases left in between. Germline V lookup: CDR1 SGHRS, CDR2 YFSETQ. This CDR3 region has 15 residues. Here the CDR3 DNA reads TGCGCCAGCAGCTTGGAATGGGGCCCCAGGGAGACCCAGTACTTC. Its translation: CASSLEWGPRETQYF. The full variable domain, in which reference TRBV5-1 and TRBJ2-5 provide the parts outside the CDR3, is KAGVTQTPRYLIKTRGQQVTLSCSPISGHRSVSWYQQTPGQGLQFLFEYFSETQRNKGNFPGRFSGRQFSNSRSEMNVSTLELGDSALYLCASSLEWGPRETQYFGPGTRLLVL.